This T cell receptor (beta chain) was captured by sequencing in a study of response to subunit inactivated influenza vaccine. General study findings and limits: Authors suggested each seasonal flu vaccination may recruit only limited numbers of new T cells.

TCRdb itself ran the RT-PCR reads through MiXCR, one entry per CDR3 protein. The data hold more than 700,000 distinct CDR3 sequences, with around 21% observed a single time. This clonotype has more than one count but fewer than ten. Its matching antigen is unknown. The length of the CDR3 is 14 residues. V gave up 5 bases and J gave up 6 bases, with 17 bases separating them. Germline V gene data show CDR1 as SEHNR and CDR2 as FQNEAQ (reference sequence). The input for sequencing was PBMCs from blood, taken 4 to 6 days after vaccination. This TCR derives from a middle-aged man who received an inactivated influenza vaccine. The gene calls are TRBV7-9 and TRBJ2-7, with D perhaps assigned TRBD1 or TRBD2 (5 bases each). CDR3 in DNA: TGTGCCAGCAGCCGGACCCGGGACCTAGGCGAGCAGTACTTC. Its translation: CASSRTRDLGEQYF. Full variable domain (missing parts from reference TRBV7-9 and TRBJ2-7): DTGVSQNPRHKITKRGQNVTFRCDPISEHNRLYWYRQTLGQGPEFLTYFQNEAQLEKSRLLSDRFSAERPKGSFSTLEIQRTEQGDSAMYLCASSRTRDLGEQYFGPGTRLTVT.